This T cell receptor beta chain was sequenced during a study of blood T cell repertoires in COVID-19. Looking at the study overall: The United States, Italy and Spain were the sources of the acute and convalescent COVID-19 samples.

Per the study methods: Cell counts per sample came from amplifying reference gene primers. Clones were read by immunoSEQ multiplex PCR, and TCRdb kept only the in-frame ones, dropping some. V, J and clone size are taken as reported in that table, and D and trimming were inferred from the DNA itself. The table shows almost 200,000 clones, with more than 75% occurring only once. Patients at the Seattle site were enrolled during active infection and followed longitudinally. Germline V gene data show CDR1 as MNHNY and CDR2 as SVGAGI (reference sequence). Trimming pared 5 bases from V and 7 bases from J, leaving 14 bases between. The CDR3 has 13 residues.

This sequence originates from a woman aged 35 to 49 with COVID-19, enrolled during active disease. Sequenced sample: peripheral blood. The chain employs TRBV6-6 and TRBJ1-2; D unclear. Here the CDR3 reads CASSPYGRAGYTF. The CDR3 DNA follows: TGTGCCAGCAGTCCCTATGGGAGGGCTGGCTACACCTTC.